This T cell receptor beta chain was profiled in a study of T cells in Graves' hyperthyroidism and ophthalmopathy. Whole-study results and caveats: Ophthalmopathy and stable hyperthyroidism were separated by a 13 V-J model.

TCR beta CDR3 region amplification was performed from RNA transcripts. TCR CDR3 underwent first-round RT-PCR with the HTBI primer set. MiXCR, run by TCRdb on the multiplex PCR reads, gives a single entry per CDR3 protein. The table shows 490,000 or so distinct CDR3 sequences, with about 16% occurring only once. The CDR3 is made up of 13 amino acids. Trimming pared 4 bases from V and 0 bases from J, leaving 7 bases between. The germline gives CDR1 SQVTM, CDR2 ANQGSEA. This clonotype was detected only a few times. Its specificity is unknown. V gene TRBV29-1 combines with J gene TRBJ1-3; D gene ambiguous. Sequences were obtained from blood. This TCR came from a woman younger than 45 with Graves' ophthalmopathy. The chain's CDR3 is CSVAQNSGNTIYF. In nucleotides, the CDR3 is TGCAGCGTTGCACAAAACTCTGGAAACACCATATATTTT.